Sequencing of this T cell receptor (beta chain) was carried out in a study of T cell changes during pregnancy in multiple sclerosis. Only in-frame clones appear in the TCRdb table, and some are missing; sequencing was by immunoSEQ multiplex PCR. The table lists some 28,000 clones, around nine tenths of them singletons, with 0.65% to 0.9% in the top ten. This receptor was identified in a female donor with multiple sclerosis, enrolled in a pregnancy study. Sequenced material: CD4+ T cells from peripheral blood mononuclear cells, taken in the first trimester of pregnancy.

CDR3 region: CSAERVSGTQYF. The DNA for the CDR3 is TGCAGCGCAGAGAGAGTCAGCGGGACCCAGTACTTC. The chain combines TRBV29-1 with TRBJ2-5; TRBD2 might be the D (5 bases). V lost 7 bases, J lost 7 bases, and 16 bases lay in between. CDR3 length: 12 amino acids. Germline V lookup: CDR1 SQVTM, CDR2 ANQGSEA.